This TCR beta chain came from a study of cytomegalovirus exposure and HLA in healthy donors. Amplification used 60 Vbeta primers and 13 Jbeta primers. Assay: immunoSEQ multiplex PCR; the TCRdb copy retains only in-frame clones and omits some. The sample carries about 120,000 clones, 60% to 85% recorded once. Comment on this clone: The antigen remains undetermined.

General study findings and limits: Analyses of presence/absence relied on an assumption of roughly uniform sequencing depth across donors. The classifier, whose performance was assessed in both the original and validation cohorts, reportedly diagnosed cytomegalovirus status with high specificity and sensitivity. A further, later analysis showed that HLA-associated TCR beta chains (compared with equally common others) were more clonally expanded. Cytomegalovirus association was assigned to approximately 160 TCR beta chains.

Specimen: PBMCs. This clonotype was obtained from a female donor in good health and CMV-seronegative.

CDR3 protein: CASSTTTGAEGGYTF. The DNA of the CDR3 is TGTGCCAGTAGTACTACTACAGGGGCGGAAGGTGGCTACACCTTC. V and J are TRBV19 and TRBJ1-2, with 7 bases lining up with TRBD1. Germline CDR1 and CDR2: LNHDA and SQIVND (reference sequence). This CDR3 has 15 residues. Unmatched junction bases numbered 12, after V lost 4 bases and J lost 7 bases.